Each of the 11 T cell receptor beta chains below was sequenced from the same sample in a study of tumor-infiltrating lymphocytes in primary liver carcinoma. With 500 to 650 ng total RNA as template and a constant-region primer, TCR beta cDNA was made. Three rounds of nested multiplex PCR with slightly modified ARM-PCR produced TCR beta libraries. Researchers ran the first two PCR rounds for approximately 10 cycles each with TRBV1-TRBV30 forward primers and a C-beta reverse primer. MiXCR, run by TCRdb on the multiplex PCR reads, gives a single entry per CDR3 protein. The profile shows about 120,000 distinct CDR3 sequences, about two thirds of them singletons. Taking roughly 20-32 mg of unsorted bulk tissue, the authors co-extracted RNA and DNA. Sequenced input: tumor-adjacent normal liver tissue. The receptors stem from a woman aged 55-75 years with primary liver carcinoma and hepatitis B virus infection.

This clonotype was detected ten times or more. Here the CDR3 reads CSVYGGVGQETQYF. The CDR3 DNA reads TGCAGCGTTTACGGGGGAGTAGGACAAGAGACCCAGTACTTC. This rearrangement joins TRBV29-1 to TRBJ2-5; D possibly corresponds to TRBD2 (6 bases). Germline V lookup: CDR1 SQVTM, CDR2 ANQGSEA. V was trimmed by 5 bases and J by 2 bases, leaving 15 bases between them. The CDR3 has 14 amino acids.

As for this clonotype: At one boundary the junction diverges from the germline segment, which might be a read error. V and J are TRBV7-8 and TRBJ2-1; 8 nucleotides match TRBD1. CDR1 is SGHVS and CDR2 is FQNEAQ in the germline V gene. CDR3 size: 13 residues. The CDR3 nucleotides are TGTGTCAGCATCCACGGGACAGGCAATGAGCAGTTCTTC. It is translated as CVSIHGTGNEQFF.

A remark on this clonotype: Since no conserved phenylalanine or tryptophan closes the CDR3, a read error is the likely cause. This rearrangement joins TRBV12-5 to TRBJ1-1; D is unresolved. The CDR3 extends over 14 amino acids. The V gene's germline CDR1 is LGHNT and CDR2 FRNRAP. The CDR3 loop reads CTSGSGNMNTEAFI. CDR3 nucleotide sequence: TGTACTAGTGGTTCCGGGAATATGAACACTGAAGCTTTCATT.

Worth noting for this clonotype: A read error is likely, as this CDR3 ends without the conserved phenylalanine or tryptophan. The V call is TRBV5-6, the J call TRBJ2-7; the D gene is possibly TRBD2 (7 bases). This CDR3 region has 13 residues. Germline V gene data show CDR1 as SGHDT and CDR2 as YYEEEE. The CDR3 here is CASSSEGDYKQYL. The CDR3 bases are TGTGCCAGCAGTAGCGAGGGGGACTACAAGCAGTACTTG.

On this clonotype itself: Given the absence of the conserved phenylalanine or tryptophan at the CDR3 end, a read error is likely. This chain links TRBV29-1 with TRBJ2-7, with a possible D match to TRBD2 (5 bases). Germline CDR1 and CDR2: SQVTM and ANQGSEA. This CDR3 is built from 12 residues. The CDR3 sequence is CSVGGPRYGQYL. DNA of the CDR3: TGCAGCGTTGGAGGGCCCCGCTACGGGCAGTACTTA.

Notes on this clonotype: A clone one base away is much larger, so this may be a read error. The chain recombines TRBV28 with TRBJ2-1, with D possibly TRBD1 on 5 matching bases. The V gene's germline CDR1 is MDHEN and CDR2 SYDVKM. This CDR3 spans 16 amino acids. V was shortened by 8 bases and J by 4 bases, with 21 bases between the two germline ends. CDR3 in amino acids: CASRPVDILLYNEQFF. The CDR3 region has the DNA TGTGCCAGCCGACCCGTGGACATCCTCCTTTACAATGAGCAGTTCTTC. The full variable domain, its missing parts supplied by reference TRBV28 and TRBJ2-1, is DVKVTQSSRYLVKRTGEKVFLECVQDMDHENMFWYRQDPGLGLRLIYFSYDVKMKEKGDIPEGYSVSREKKERFSLILESASTNQTSMYLCASRPVDILLYNEQFFGPGTRLTVL.

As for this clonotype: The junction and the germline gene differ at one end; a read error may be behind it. CDR3 nucleotides: TGTACCAGCAGCCTATACGATGCTAGCGGAAGAAATGAGCAGTTCTTC. Translating gives CTSSLYDASGRNEQFF. V gene TRBV11-1 combines with J gene TRBJ2-1, with 7 bases matching TRBD2. The CDR3 has 16 residues. Germline lookup yields CDR1 SGHAT and CDR2 FQDESV (reference sequence).

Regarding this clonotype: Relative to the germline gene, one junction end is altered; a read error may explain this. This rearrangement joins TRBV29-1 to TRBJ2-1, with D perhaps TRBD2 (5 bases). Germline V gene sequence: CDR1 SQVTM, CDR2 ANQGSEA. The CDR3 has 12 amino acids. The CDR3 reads CTVTGIDNEQFF. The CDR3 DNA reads TGCACCGTTACGGGGATTGACAATGAGCAGTTCTTC.

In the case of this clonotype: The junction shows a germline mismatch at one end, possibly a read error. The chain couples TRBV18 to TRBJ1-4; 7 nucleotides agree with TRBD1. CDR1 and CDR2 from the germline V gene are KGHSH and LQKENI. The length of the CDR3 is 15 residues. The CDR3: CAGSPKTGTNEKLFF. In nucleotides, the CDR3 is TGTGCCGGCTCACCTAAGACAGGGACTAATGAAAAACTGTTTTTT.

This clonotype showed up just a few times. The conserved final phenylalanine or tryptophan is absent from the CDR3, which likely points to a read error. This CDR3 is CARSLQNNPGLGAGELFS. The CDR3 nucleotides are TGTGCCAGAAGCTTACAGAATAACCCGGGACTGGGGGCCGGGGAGCTGTTTTCT. The chain joins TRBV11-2 to TRBJ2-2; D possibly corresponds to TRBD2 (6 bases). In germline, CDR1 is SGHAT, CDR2 FQNNGV. The CDR3 extends over 18 amino acids.

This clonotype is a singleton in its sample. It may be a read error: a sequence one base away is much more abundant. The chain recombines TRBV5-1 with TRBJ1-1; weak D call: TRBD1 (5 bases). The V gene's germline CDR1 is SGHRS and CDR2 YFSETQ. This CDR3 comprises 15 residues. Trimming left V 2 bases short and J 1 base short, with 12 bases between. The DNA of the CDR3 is TGCGCCAGCAGCTTTTACGGGGGGGAGAACACTGAAGCTTTCTTT. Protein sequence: CASSFYGGENTEAFF.